The T cell receptor beta chain under discussion was sequenced for a study of vaccination effects on CD4 cells after COVID-19. Study-level points and caveats: No early post-infection timepoints were available in the study, which also included few convalescent patients.

Germline CDR1 and CDR2: MGHRA and YSYEKL. V was pared by 1 base and J by 0 bases, with 2 bases of the junction left unmatched. The CDR3 has 16 residues. As to this clone: Its antigen remains unknown.

Peptide-pool stimulation followed by sequencing identified expanded antigen-specific CD4+ clonotypes in the ViraFEST assay. Having been cultured for around nine days, the cells underwent CD4+ T cell isolation. Vaccination of participants consisted of two doses of either the BNT162b2 or mRNA-1273 vaccine. Vaccinated participants had no history of SARS-CoV-2 infection and tested negative for nucleocapsid antibodies. Around 2.2 million PBMC were seeded per well and grown in the presence of roughly 10 IU/ml IL-2 and roughly 9.9 ug/ml peptides. Each culture had half its medium swapped for IL-2 medium on days 3 and 7. TCRdb's copy holds only in-frame clones and misses some; the assay was immunoSEQ multiplex PCR. The sample contains 25,000 to 35,000 clones, around 82% of which appear only once.

J is TRBJ2-3 and V is TRBV4-1, with 9 bases that match TRBD2. This clonotype was obtained from a human donor who received a COVID-19 vaccine. Some clones in this sample may be carry-over from other donors' samples. Material: CD4+ T cells from PBMCs cultured with HCoV-NL63 spike peptides, obtained after COVID-19 vaccination. The CDR3 loop reads CASSQASGGSTDTQYF. DNA of the CDR3: TGCGCCAGCAGCCAAGCCAGCGGGGGGAGCACAGATACGCAGTATTTT.